One and the same sample provided the 13 T cell receptor beta chains below, sequenced in a study of cytomegalovirus exposure and HLA in healthy donors. Use of 60 Vbeta and 13 Jbeta primers characterized the PCR. Generated by immunoSEQ multiplex PCR, the TCRdb table keeps only in-frame clones and is missing some. Of over 70,000 clones listed, about 70% are singletons. Sequencing input: PBMCs. The receptors were gathered from a man aged 30 to 39 in good health and CMV-seronegative.

Written as DNA, the CDR3 is TGTGCCAGCAGTTTTATCGGGAGTGTGCCCTACGAGCAGTACTTC. The encoded protein is CASSFIGSVPYEQYF. This chain joins TRBV28 and TRBJ2-7; perhaps TRBD2 as D (6 bases). Germline V gives CDR1 MDHEN, CDR2 SYDVKM. The CDR3 has 15 amino acids. Trimming removed 3 bases at V and 2 bases at J, with 14 bases between.

The chain joins TRBV28 to TRBJ1-1; no definite D call. V was clipped by 2 bases and J by 5 bases, with 12 bases between them. The germline CDR1 and CDR2 sequences are MDHEN and SYDVKM. This CDR3 has 14 amino acids. CDR3 region: CASSLTGRGTEAFF. CDR3 bases: TGTGCCAGCAGTTTAACGGGGAGAGGGACTGAAGCTTTCTTT.

As DNA, the CDR3 is TGTGCCAGCAGCTTACGGGGGGCAGGGGAGCAGTTCTTC. Amino acids: CASSLRGAGEQFF. This chain uses TRBV7-3 with TRBJ2-1, with TRBD2 as a possible D gene (7 bases). The CDR3 covers 13 residues. Germline lookup yields CDR1 SGHTA and CDR2 FQGTGA. Trimming stripped 2 bases from V and 10 bases from J, with 12 bases between.

The chain uses TRBV4-1 and TRBJ1-1; D unclear. The CDR3 extends over 15 amino acids. Germline V CDR1 and CDR2: MGHRA, YSYEKL. V gave up 1 base and J gave up 7 bases, with 16 bases separating them. The CDR3 region has the DNA TGCGCCAGCAGCCAAGTGGGTTTGGCCGAGGTTGAAGCTTTCTTT. Translated, it gives CASSQVGLAEVEAFF.

This chain links TRBV9 with TRBJ2-5; 7 bases agree with TRBD1. The CDR3 is 13 residues long. Germline V gene data show CDR1 as SGDLS and CDR2 as YYNGEE. V shed 4 bases, J shed 5 bases, and the junction held 5 bases outside the gene matches. The CDR3 loop is CASSLDREETQYF. CDR3 coding DNA: TGTGCCAGCAGCCTAGACAGGGAGGAGACCCAGTACTTC.

The chain uses TRBV5-8 and TRBJ1-1; no clear D. Germline CDR1 SGHTS, CDR2 YDEGEE. The CDR3 is made up of 12 amino acids. V was cut by 1 base and J by 4 bases, with 5 bases left in between. The CDR3 sequence: CASSLLSTEAFF. The DNA of the CDR3 is TGTGCCAGCAGCTTGCTGTCCACTGAAGCTTTCTTT.

This clone was picked up a small number of times. V gene TRBV19 combines with J gene TRBJ1-2, with TRBD1 matching over 8 bases. The CDR3 has 13 amino acids. Germline values: CDR1 LNHDA, CDR2 SQIVND (reference sequence). The V segment lost 9 bases and the J segment 6 bases; nucleotides outside the gene matches: 9. DNA for the CDR3: TGTGCCAGGATGGACAGGGTCTTGGATGGCTACACCTTC. Encoded protein: CARMDRVLDGYTF.

This clone was detected once. The chain has TRBV27 and TRBJ1-2; the D gene is possibly TRBD1 (6 bases). Between the trimmed V and J ends, which lost 3 bases and 1 base, there was a span of 21 bases. Germline CDR1 is MNHEY and CDR2 is SMNVEV (reference sequence). The CDR3 is 18 amino acids. CDR3 sequence reads: CASSLTVWGGRVNYGYTF. CDR3 DNA: TGTGCCAGCAGTTTGACGGTTTGGGGGGGGCGTGTTAACTATGGCTACACCTTC.

V is TRBV10-3 and J is TRBJ1-1, with a tentative D call TRBD1 (5 bases). V dropped 3 bases and J dropped 7 bases, with 9 bases sitting between them. This CDR3 spans 12 amino acids. Germline CDR1 ENHRY, CDR2 SYGVKD. The CDR3 reads CAISDQGFEAFF. CDR3 coding DNA: TGTGCCATCAGTGATCAGGGTTTTGAAGCTTTCTTT.

This clone was counted a single time. The chain employs TRBV19 and TRBJ2-3, with TRBD1 identical over 8 bases. Germline V gene data show CDR1 as LNHDA and CDR2 as SQIVND (reference sequence). The CDR3 runs 15 residues. Germline trimming cut 6 bases from V and 2 bases from J; bases unmatched to any gene: 7. The CDR3 nucleotides read TGTGCCAGTAGCGTCGGGCAGGGGGCCACAGATACGCAGTATTTT. It translates to CASSVGQGATDTQYF. The full variable domain, rest sourced from reference TRBV19 and TRBJ2-3, is DGGITQSPKYLFRKEGQNVTLSCEQNLNHDAMYWYRQDPGQGLRLIYYSQIVNDFQKGDIAEGYSVSREKKESFPLTVTSAQKNPTAFYLCASSVGQGATDTQYFGPGTRLTVL.

This clone was seen more than once but under ten times. The chain joins TRBV27 to TRBJ1-5, with 8 bases aligning to TRBD1. Germline V lookup: CDR1 MNHEY, CDR2 SMNVEV (reference sequence). This CDR3 has 14 amino acids. J was trimmed by 4 bases and V by 6 bases; bases with no gene match: 5. Here the CDR3 DNA reads TGTGCCAGCAGGTCCGGGACAGGAAATCAGCCCCAGCATTTT. The encoded protein is CASRSGTGNQPQHF.

This chain joins TRBV5-1 and TRBJ2-3; D possibly corresponds to TRBD2 (5 bases). Trimming cost V 6 bases and J 2 bases, with 16 bases left between them. Germline lookup yields CDR1 SGHRS and CDR2 YFSETQ. CDR3 length: 15 amino acids. The CDR3 region has the DNA TGCGCCAGCATTACTCGAAGAGGGTCCACAGATACGCAGTATTTT. Its protein is CASITRRGSTDTQYF.

The gene calls are TRBV7-9 and TRBJ1-5, with a tentative D call TRBD1 (5 bases). This CDR3 comprises 15 residues. V dropped 5 bases and J dropped 5 bases, with 16 bases sitting between them. The V gene's germline CDR1 is SEHNR and CDR2 FQNEAQ (reference sequence). Here the CDR3 DNA reads TGTGCCAGCAGCCCCCAGGGTCAAAGGGATCAGCCCCAGCATTTT. Translating it yields CASSPQGQRDQPQHF. The variable domain in full, completed from reference TRBV7-9 and TRBJ1-5, reads DTGVSQNPRHKITKRGQNVTFRCDPISEHNRLYWYRQTLGQGPEFLTYFQNEAQLEKSRLLSDRFSAERPKGSFSTLEIQRTEQGDSAMYLCASSPQGQRDQPQHFGDGTRLSIL.